This T cell receptor (beta chain) was captured in a study of identical twins. For this clonotype: Its antigen is not known.

Findings and limits, study-wide: Zero-insertion results could be subject to partial confounding by invariant MAIT and iNKT cells. It was cross-sectional statistical analysis, not following the same donors, that the conclusions relied on.

Deletions cut 1 base from V and 4 bases from J, with 7 bases between. The CDR3 contains 14 residues. Germline V gene data show CDR1 as MNHNS and CDR2 as SASEGT. Template switching added a universal primer binding site, and final cDNA carried unique molecular identifiers. TCRdb redid the calling of the 5' RACE reads with MiXCR, one entry per CDR3 protein. This sample has 250,000 to 300,000 distinct CDR3 sequences, with roughly 8.6% found just once. The same sample was also studied in work on yellow fever vaccine responses in identical twins. That report adds: Twin vaccine T cell responses reportedly seemed partly convergent, partly personalized.

Material: CD8+ T cells sorted from blood. This TCR came from a woman aged 18-35 years in good health. The genes are TRBV6-1 and TRBJ2-2; D might be TRBD1 or TRBD2, each matching 5 bases. CDR3 DNA: TGTGCCAGCAGTGAAGATGGGGGCACCGGGGAGCTGTTTTTT. Amino acids: CASSEDGGTGELFF.